The 20 T cell receptor beta chains below come from one sample, sequenced in a study of blood T cell repertoires in COVID-19. Sequencing used immunoSEQ multiplex PCR; TCRdb keeps in-frame clones, though not all of them. The profile shows roughly 360,000 clones, around 86% of them singletons. The sequenced sample was PBMCs or T cells enriched from blood (not recorded which). The receptors shown here come from a woman in her fifties or sixties who had recovered from COVID-19.

This clone was found a few times. The chain links TRBV5-5 to TRBJ2-7; D remains unclear. CDR3 length equals 13 residues. Germline V CDR1 and CDR2: SGHKS, YYEKEE (reference sequence). V lost 2 bases, J lost 2 bases, and 8 bases lay in between. The CDR3 loop reads CASSFSRAYEQYF. Written as DNA, the CDR3 is TGTGCCAGCAGCTTCTCTCGAGCCTACGAGCAGTACTTC.

This chain connects TRBV18 to TRBJ1-4, with a weak D call TRBD1 (6 bases). V was pared by 3 bases and J by 1 base, with 9 bases between. The CDR3 spans 15 residues. Germline loops: CDR1 KGHSH, CDR2 LQKENI. In DNA form, the CDR3 reads TGTGCCAGCTCACCCAAACAGGGAACTAATGAAAAACTGTTTTTT. Encoded protein: CASSPKQGTNEKLFF.

Only one count was recorded for this clone. The DNA of the CDR3 is TGTGCCTGGAGTGTACGGGGACAGGGGCAATATCAGCCCCAGCATTTT. Translating gives CAWSVRGQGQYQPQHF. This rearrangement joins TRBV30 to TRBJ1-5; TRBD1 aligns across 10 bases. Germline values: CDR1 GTSNPN, CDR2 SVGIG (reference sequence). The junction had 7 bases not matched to a gene; V was cut back by 0 bases and J by 5 bases. CDR3 length: 16 amino acids.

The V gene is TRBV9, the J gene TRBJ2-2; D gene unclear. The length of the CDR3 is 14 residues. V dropped 4 bases and J dropped 1 base, with 8 bases sitting between them. CDR1 is SGDLS and CDR2 is YYNGEE in the germline V gene. As DNA, the CDR3 is TGTGCCAGCAGCCCGCGAAGGAACACCGGGGAGCTGTTTTTT. It translates to CASSPRRNTGELFF.

This clone has just one count. This sample includes further DNA sequences coding for the same CDR3. The chain couples TRBV9 to TRBJ1-3; 7 bases are a match to TRBD1. CDR1 is SGDLS, CDR2 YYNGEE, per germline. This CDR3 contains 17 residues. The J segment lost 0 bases and the V segment lost 3 bases, leaving 9 bases of the junction unmatched. The CDR3 region is CASSALGGATSGNTIYF. The DNA for the CDR3 is TGTGCCAGCAGCGCACTAGGGGGCGCGACCTCTGGAAACACCATATATTTT.

The chain couples TRBV29-1 to TRBJ1-2; D gene uncertain. This CDR3 is 12 amino acids long. Trimming took 6 bases from V and 4 from J, leaving 12 bases between them. CDR1 and CDR2 (germline): SQVTM, ANQGSEA. This CDR3 reads CSVPDTRYGYTF. The DNA of the CDR3 is TGCAGCGTACCAGACACCCGCTATGGCTACACCTTC.

The chain is built from TRBV6-5 and TRBJ1-5; tentative D call: TRBD1 (6 bases). The CDR3 length is 16 residues. Trimming removed 4 bases at V and 2 bases at J, with 15 bases between. Germline V gene lookup returns CDR1 MNHEY and CDR2 SVGAGI. The CDR3 sequence: CASSLSGGGGNQPQHF. In DNA, the CDR3 is TGTGCCAGCAGTTTGTCGGGGGGCGGCGGCAATCAGCCCCAGCATTTT.

V is TRBV29-1 and J is TRBJ1-4; 11 bases agree with TRBD1. This CDR3 comprises 15 residues. J was trimmed by 1 base and V by 7 bases; bases with no gene match: 5. CDR1 and CDR2 (germline): SQVTM, ANQGSEA. The CDR3 DNA follows: TGCAGCGCCGCCGGGACAGGGGGAACTAATGAAAAACTGTTTTTT. It is translated as CSAAGTGGTNEKLFF.

This chain connects TRBV4-3 to TRBJ1-1, with D uncertain. V was clipped by 0 bases and J by 1 base, with 9 bases between them. There are 15 residues in the CDR3. Germline CDR1 reads LGHNA; CDR2 reads YSLEER. CDR3 DNA: TGCGCCAGCAGCCAAGATTGGGAGAGGAACACTGAAGCTTTCTTT. Protein sequence: CASSQDWERNTEAFF.

The V gene is TRBV5-1, the J gene TRBJ1-1; D call uncertain. Looked up from germline, CDR1 is SGHRS and CDR2 is YFSETQ. V was clipped by 0 bases and J by 3 bases, with 12 bases between them. The CDR3 sequence is 15 residues long. CDR3 DNA: TGCGCCAGCAGCTTGGAGGAGGGAGGATACACTGAAGCTTTCTTT. This translates into CASSLEEGGYTEAFF. Filled out from reference TRBV5-1 and TRBJ1-1, the complete variable domain reads KAGVTQTPRYLIKTRGQQVTLSCSPISGHRSVSWYQQTPGQGLQFLFEYFSETQRNKGNFPGRFSGRQFSNSRSEMNVSTLELGDSALYLCASSLEEGGYTEAFFGQGTRLTVV.

The V gene is TRBV9, the J gene TRBJ2-1, with 9 bases matching TRBD2. In germline, CDR1 is SGDLS, CDR2 YYNGEE. Germline trimming cut 6 bases from V and 2 bases from J; bases unmatched to any gene: 3. The CDR3 has 14 amino acids. The CDR3 sequence is CASTRGRAYNEQFF. The CDR3 DNA is TGTGCCAGCACACGCGGGAGGGCCTACAATGAGCAGTTCTTC.

V usage is TRBV24-1 and J usage is TRBJ2-2; D gene uncertain. Germline V gene data show CDR1 as KGHDR and CDR2 as SFDVKD. This CDR3 contains 17 residues. V was clipped by 5 bases and J by 1 base, with 16 bases between them. The CDR3, as DNA: TGTGCCACCAGTGGCGTAGAGGCGTCGGGGAACACCGGGGAGCTGTTTTTT. Amino acids: CATSGVEASGNTGELFF.

The V and J genes are TRBV9 and TRBJ2-2, with 10 positions matching TRBD1. The germline CDR1 and CDR2 sequences are SGDLS and YYNGEE. V lost 4 bases to trimming and J lost 2 bases; unmatched junction nucleotides: 11. The CDR3 consists of 18 residues. In DNA, the CDR3 is TGTGCCAGCAGCTGGACAGGGGGACAGAACAGCAACACCGGGGAGCTGTTTTTT. It specifies CASSWTGGQNSNTGELFF.

This clone occurred once. The gene calls are TRBV19 and TRBJ1-5, with D perhaps TRBD1 (5 bases). The CDR3 loop spans 15 amino acids. The V gene lost 10 bases and the J gene lost 9 bases, with 25 bases spanning the gap. Looked up from germline, CDR1 is LNHDA and CDR2 is SQIVND (reference sequence). The CDR3 region is CATLSGRPVQGPQHF. CDR3 DNA: TGTGCCACCCTTTCCGGACGGCCCGTGCAGGGGCCCCAGCATTTT.

The chain links TRBV6-5 to TRBJ1-2, with D perhaps matching TRBD1 (6 bases). Germline V gives CDR1 MNHEY, CDR2 SVGAGI. This CDR3 has 12 residues. Deletions cut 10 bases from V and 6 bases from J, with 15 bases between. DNA for the CDR3: TGTGCCACCCAAGGCAGGGGAAATGGCTACACCTTC. Its translation is CATQGRGNGYTF.

This chain joins TRBV2 and TRBJ1-5; D not certain. Germline assignment: CDR1 SNHLY and CDR2 FYNNEI. The CDR3 consists of 14 residues. V was pared by 2 bases and J by 3 bases, with 8 bases between. As DNA, the CDR3 is TGTGCCAGCAGTGAAACCAGTTACAATCAGCCCCAGCATTTT. The encoded protein is CASSETSYNQPQHF.

The chain recombines TRBV7-8 with TRBJ1-1; D call uncertain. The length of the CDR3 is 13 residues. Germline V lookup: CDR1 SGHVS, CDR2 FQNEAQ. V gave up 2 bases and J gave up 6 bases, with 10 bases separating them. The CDR3, as DNA: TGTGCCAGCAGCTTAAACCCCAGGTCTGAAGCTTTCTTT. Its translation is CASSLNPRSEAFF. Based on the CDR3 plus reference TRBV7-8 and TRBJ1-1, the full variable domain is GAGVSQSPRYKVAKRGQDVALRCDPISGHVSLFWYQQALGQGPEFLTYFQNEAQLDKSGLPSDRFFAERPEGSVSTLKIQRTQQEDSAVYLCASSLNPRSEAFFGQGTRLTVV.

The chain employs TRBV5-6 and TRBJ1-2, with D perhaps TRBD1 (5 bases). This CDR3 is 12 amino acids long. V was shortened by 4 bases and J by 3 bases, with 7 bases between the two germline ends. Germline CDR1 SGHDT, CDR2 YYEEEE. CDR3 protein: CASSRGDYGYTF. For the CDR3, the DNA is TGTGCCAGCAGCAGGGGTGACTATGGCTACACCTTC.

This clone was detected only once. The J gene is TRBJ2-2, the V gene TRBV7-8; 9 nucleotides match TRBD2. The V and J ends lost 6 bases and 4 bases, in that order; junction bases with no gene match: 9. Germline lookup yields CDR1 SGHVS and CDR2 FQNEAQ. This CDR3 is built from 16 residues. This CDR3 reads CASSRGLARSTGELFF. The CDR3 DNA follows: TGTGCCAGCAGTCGAGGACTAGCGAGATCCACCGGGGAGCTGTTTTTT.

The genes are TRBV18 and TRBJ2-1; D gene ambiguous. The CDR3 is made up of 15 amino acids. Trimming pared 2 bases from V and 1 base from J, leaving 9 bases between. Germline V lookup: CDR1 KGHSH, CDR2 LQKENI. Here the CDR3 DNA reads TGTGCCAGCTCACCAGACCGACAATCCTACAATGAGCAGTTCTTC. Protein: CASSPDRQSYNEQFF.